One sample yielded the 19 T cell receptor beta chains listed below, sequenced in a study of T-cell reconstitution after alpha-beta-depleted transplantation in children. Molecular barcoding with unique molecular identifiers was used for the TCRbeta library. MiXCR was run by TCRdb on the PCR reads, yielding one entry per CDR3 protein. The table includes 250,000 to 300,000 distinct CDR3 sequences, roughly 9.1% detected once. The sequenced sample was PBMCs, obtained before TCRalphabeta/CD19-depleted stem cell transplant. The receptor source for this set is a boy younger than two with acute myeloid leukemia, due to receive a stem cell transplant.

This clonotype appeared many times. This chain joins TRBV20-1 and TRBJ1-3; possible D gene TRBD1, 5 bases. From germline, CDR1 is DFQATT and CDR2 SNEGSKA (reference sequence). Between the trimmed V and J ends, which lost 3 bases and 8 bases, there was a span of 14 bases. This CDR3 comprises 13 residues. The CDR3 bases are TGCAGTGCTAGGGGGCTCCAGGAGCACACCATATATTTT. This codes for CSARGLQEHTIYF.

This clonotype has at least ten counts. The junction differs from germline at one of its ends, possibly a read error. V is TRBV7-7 and J is TRBJ1-2, with 7 bases identical to TRBD1. The germline gives CDR1 SSHAT, CDR2 FNYEAQ (reference sequence). CDR3 length: 17 amino acids. The chain's CDR3 is CASSPTGTAINYYGYTF. As DNA, the CDR3 is TGTGCTAGCAGCCCAACCGGGACAGCGATAAACTACTATGGCTACACCTTC.

This clonotype was recorded many times. The rearrangement links TRBV10-2 to TRBJ2-7, with TRBD2 matching 7 bases. Trimming at V came to 3 bases and at J to 5 bases, leaving 4 bases not matched to a gene. Germline CDR1 WSHSY, CDR2 SAAADI. CDR3 length: 13 amino acids. This chain's CDR3 is CASSELARHEQYF. CDR3 sequence (DNA): TGCGCCAGCAGTGAACTAGCGAGACACGAGCAGTACTTC.

This clonotype was seen repeatedly, ten times or more. The chain couples TRBV28 to TRBJ2-4; no clear D. The germline V gene has CDR1 MDHEN and CDR2 SYDVKM. The CDR3 is made up of 12 amino acids. Trimming pared 6 bases from V and 0 bases from J, leaving 3 bases between. The CDR3 here is CASRKAKNIQYF. CDR3 coding DNA: TGTGCCAGCAGGAAAGCCAAAAACATTCAGTACTTC.

This clonotype was counted once. Mismatch with germline at one junction end may stem from a read error. J is TRBJ1-2 and V is TRBV7-6, with TRBD1 matching over 8 bases. The germline CDR1 and CDR2 sequences are SGHVS and FNYEAQ. CDR3 length: 15 residues. CDR3 residues: CAGSLTGDPSDGYTF. The CDR3 DNA reads TGTGCCGGCAGCTTGACAGGGGACCCCTCCGATGGCTACACCTTC.

This clonotype was detected ten times or more. This chain joins TRBV3-1 and TRBJ1-5; 9 bases are shared with TRBD1. Germline V gene sequence: CDR1 LGHDT, CDR2 YNNKEL (reference sequence). The CDR3 extends over 15 amino acids. The junction had 5 bases not matched to a gene; V was cut back by 4 bases and J by 4 bases. CDR3 in DNA: TGTGCCAGCAGCCCGGGGACAGGGCGGAATCAGCCCCAGCATTTT. It specifies CASSPGTGRNQPQHF.

This clonotype was picked up many times. The chain is built from TRBV10-3 and TRBJ2-1; 11 bases match TRBD2. Germline V gene data show CDR1 as ENHRY and CDR2 as SYGVKD. With 10 bases clipped from V and 10 bases from J, the junction kept 6 bases outside the gene matches. This CDR3 comprises 12 residues. CDR3 sequence reads: CATSLAGGEQFF. The CDR3 nucleotides read TGTGCCACCTCTCTAGCGGGAGGCGAGCAGTTCTTC.

This clonotype was recorded at least ten times. V usage is TRBV12-3 or TRBV12-4 and J usage is TRBJ2-5; TRBD1 aligns across 7 bases. The CDR3 is made up of 15 amino acids. Germline trimming cut 5 bases from V and 0 bases from J; bases unmatched to any gene: 6. In DNA, the CDR3 is TGTGCCAGCAGTGAACAGGGGTTGTACCAAGAGACCCAGTACTTC. Protein sequence: CASSEQGLYQETQYF.

The sample holds many counts of this clonotype. This chain links TRBV7-8 with TRBJ2-2, with D tentatively TRBD1 (6 bases). CDR3 length: 16 residues. V lost 1 base and J lost 6, with 15 bases in between. Germline loops: CDR1 SGHVS, CDR2 FQNEAQ. CDR3 nucleotides: TGTGCCAGCAGCTTAGTTGGGGGCCGCCGGGCCGGGGAGCTGTTTTTT. Translation: CASSLVGGRRAGELFF.

The chain couples TRBV20-1 to TRBJ2-1; TRBD2 aligns across 14 bases. The ends lost 1 base at V and 9 bases at J; junction bases unmatched: 23. Germline V gives CDR1 DFQATT, CDR2 SNEGSKA (reference sequence). The CDR3 length is 21 residues. CDR3: CSARALGVLGTSGRGRSEQFF. CDR3 DNA: TGCAGTGCTAGAGCCTTAGGAGTACTGGGGACTAGCGGGAGAGGGAGGAGTGAGCAGTTCTTC.

In this sample, this clonotype turned up many times. The chain uses TRBV7-9 and TRBJ2-5, with 7 bases that match TRBD2. CDR1 SEHNR and CDR2 FQNEAQ come from the germline V gene (reference sequence). V trimming: 5 bases; J trimming: 4 bases; junction bases outside the gene matches: 7. The CDR3 totals 14 residues. The CDR3 sequence is CASSPVAGRETQYF. The CDR3 DNA sequence: TGTGCCAGCAGCCCAGTAGCGGGCAGAGAGACCCAGTACTTC.

This clonotype was counted at least ten times. The genes are TRBV7-2 and TRBJ1-1; TRBD1 agrees at 7 bases. Losses at the gene ends were 1 base for V and 1 base for J; bases not matched to a gene: 3. CDR3 length: 15 residues. CDR1 and CDR2 (germline): SGHTA, FQGNSA. CDR3 sequence: CASSLEGARNTEAFF. CDR3 in DNA: TGTGCCAGCAGCTTAGAGGGGGCGAGGAACACTGAAGCTTTCTTT.

This clonotype occurred a few times. V is TRBV10-3 and J is TRBJ2-7, with TRBD2 matching 8 bases. CDR1 and CDR2 (germline): ENHRY, SYGVKD. CDR3 size: 18 residues. Germline trimming cut 0 bases from V and 2 bases from J; bases unmatched to any gene: 12. CDR3 sequence: CAISESIPRTSSTYEQYF. The CDR3, as DNA: TGTGCCATCAGTGAGTCGATACCCCGGACTAGCTCGACCTACGAGCAGTACTTC.

DNA of the CDR3: TGTGCCACCAGTGATTTCTTGTTAGGGCACGACAATGAGCAGTTCTTC. Its translation: CATSDFLLGHDNEQFF. The chain joins TRBV24-1 to TRBJ2-1, with no clear D. CDR3 size: 16 residues. Germline CDR1 KGHDR, CDR2 SFDVKD. V gave up 1 base and J gave up 5 bases, with 14 bases separating them.

DNA for the CDR3: TGTGCCAGCAGTCAGACGGGCCCTGACAATGAGCAGTTCTTC. Protein: CASSQTGPDNEQFF. The rearrangement uses TRBV12-3 or TRBV12-4 and TRBJ2-1; D gene ambiguous. V dropped 5 bases and J dropped 5 bases, with 13 bases sitting between them. The CDR3 totals 14 residues.

This clonotype is a singleton in its sample. With a much larger clone just one base away, this may be a read error. The chain links TRBV4-2 to TRBJ2-5, with D hard to call. The V gene's germline CDR1 is LGHNA and CDR2 YNFKEQ. CDR3 size: 15 residues. CDR3 sequence: CASSQDNSASEAQHF. In DNA form, the CDR3 reads TGTGCCAGCAGCCAAGATAACTCCGCCTCTGAGGCCCAGCACTTC.

In its sample, this clonotype was seen many times. The chain is built from TRBV29-1 and TRBJ2-7; 15 bases align to TRBD2. Germline V gene data show CDR1 as SQVTM and CDR2 as ANQGSEA. The V gene end was trimmed by 4 bases and the J gene end by 6 bases; junction bases not matched to a gene: 4. The CDR3 extends over 14 amino acids. Here the CDR3 reads CSVGMGLAGGEQYF. In DNA, the CDR3 is TGCAGCGTTGGGATGGGACTAGCGGGAGGCGAGCAGTACTTC.

Of note for this clonotype: Possible read error: a much larger clone is one base away. The rearrangement joins TRBV21-1 to TRBJ2-7. TRBV21-1 is given as a pseudogene. The length of the CDR3 is 14 residues. This CDR3 is CASSKGTVFYGQYF. The CDR3 region has the DNA TGTGCCAGCAGCAAAGGGACGGTCTTCTACGGGCAGTACTTC.

This clonotype was counted many times. This rearrangement joins TRBV11-2 to TRBJ2-3; weak D call: TRBD2 (6 bases). Deletions cut 4 bases from V and 1 base from J, with 12 bases between. There are 15 residues in the CDR3. Looked up from germline, CDR1 is SGHAT and CDR2 is FQNNGV. The CDR3 DNA follows: TGTGCCAGCAGCTGGGGAGCTAGCGGCACAGATACGCAGTATTTT. It encodes CASSWGASGTDTQYF.